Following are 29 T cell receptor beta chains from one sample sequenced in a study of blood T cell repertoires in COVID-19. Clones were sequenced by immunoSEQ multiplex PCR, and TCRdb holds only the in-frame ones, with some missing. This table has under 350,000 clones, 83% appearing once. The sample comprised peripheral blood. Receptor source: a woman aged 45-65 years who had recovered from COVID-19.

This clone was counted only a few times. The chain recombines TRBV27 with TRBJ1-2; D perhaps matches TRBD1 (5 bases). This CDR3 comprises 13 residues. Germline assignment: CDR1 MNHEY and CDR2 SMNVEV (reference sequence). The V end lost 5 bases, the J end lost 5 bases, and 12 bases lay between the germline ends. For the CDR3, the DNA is TGTGCCAGCAGTCCCGGCCAGGGTTATGGCTACACCTTC. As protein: CASSPGQGYGYTF.

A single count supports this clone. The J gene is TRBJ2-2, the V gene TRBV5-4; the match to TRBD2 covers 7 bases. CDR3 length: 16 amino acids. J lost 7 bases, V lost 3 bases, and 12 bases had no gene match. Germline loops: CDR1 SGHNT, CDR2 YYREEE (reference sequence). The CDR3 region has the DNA TGTGCCAGCAGCTACGGACTAGGAGGCAGTGACGGGGAGCTGTTTTTT. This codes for CASSYGLGGSDGELFF. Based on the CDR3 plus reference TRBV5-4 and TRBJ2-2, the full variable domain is ETGVTQSPTHLIKTRGQQVTLRCSSQSGHNTVSWYQQALGQGPQFIFQYYREEENGRGNFPPRFSGLQFPNYSSELNVNALELDDSALYLCASSYGLGGSDGELFFGEGSRLTVL.

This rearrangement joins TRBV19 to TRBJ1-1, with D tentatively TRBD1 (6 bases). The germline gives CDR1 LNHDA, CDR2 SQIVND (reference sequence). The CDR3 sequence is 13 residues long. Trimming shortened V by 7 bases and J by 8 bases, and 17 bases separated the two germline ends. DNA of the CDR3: TGTGCCAGTACTGATGTGGGGGCCGGGGAAGCTTTCTTT. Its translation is CASTDVGAGEAFF.

As DNA, the CDR3 is TGTGCCAGCAGTAGACTAGCGGATCTCTACAATGAGCAGTTCTTC. It translates to CASSRLADLYNEQFF. V gene TRBV6-2 or TRBV6-3 combines with J gene TRBJ2-1; 9 positions agree with TRBD2. CDR3 size: 15 residues. With V trimmed by 5 bases and J by 3 bases, 5 bases remained unmatched. Germline CDR1 and CDR2: MNHEY and SVGEGT.

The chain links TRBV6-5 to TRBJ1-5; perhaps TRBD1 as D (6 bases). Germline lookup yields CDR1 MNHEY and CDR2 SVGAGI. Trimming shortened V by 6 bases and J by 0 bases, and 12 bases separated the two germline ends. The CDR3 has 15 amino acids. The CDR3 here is CASRSTGPSNQPQHF. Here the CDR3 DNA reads TGTGCCAGCAGATCCACAGGGCCTAGCAATCAGCCCCAGCATTTT.

Here the CDR3 reads CASSIGTGTEAFF. As DNA, the CDR3 is TGTGCCAGTAGTATAGGGACCGGGACAGAAGCTTTCTTT. J is TRBJ1-1 and V is TRBV19; D is perhaps TRBD1 (6 bases). This CDR3 comprises 13 residues. Germline lookup yields CDR1 LNHDA and CDR2 SQIVND (reference sequence). The V and J ends lost 1 base and 8 bases respectively, with 11 bases between them.

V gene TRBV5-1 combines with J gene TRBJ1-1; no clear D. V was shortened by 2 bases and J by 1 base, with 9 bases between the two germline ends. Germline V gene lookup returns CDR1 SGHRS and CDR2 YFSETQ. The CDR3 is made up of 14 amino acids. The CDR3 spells CASSLQHANTEAFF. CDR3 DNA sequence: TGCGCCAGCAGCTTACAACACGCGAACACTGAAGCTTTCTTT. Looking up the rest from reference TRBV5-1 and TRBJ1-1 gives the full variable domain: KAGVTQTPRYLIKTRGQQVTLSCSPISGHRSVSWYQQTPGQGLQFLFEYFSETQRNKGNFPGRFSGRQFSNSRSEMNVSTLELGDSALYLCASSLQHANTEAFFGQGTRLTVV.

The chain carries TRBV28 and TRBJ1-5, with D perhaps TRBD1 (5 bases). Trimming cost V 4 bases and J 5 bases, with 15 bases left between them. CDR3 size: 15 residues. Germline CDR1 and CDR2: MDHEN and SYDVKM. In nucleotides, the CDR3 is TGTGCCAGCAGTTCCCCCGCAGGGTACGATCAGCCCCAGCATTTT. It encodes CASSSPAGYDQPQHF.

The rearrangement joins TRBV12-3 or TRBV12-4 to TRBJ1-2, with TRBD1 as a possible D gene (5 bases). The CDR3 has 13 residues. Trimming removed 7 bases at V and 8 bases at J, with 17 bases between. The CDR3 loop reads CASTPLMGQGYTF. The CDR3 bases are TGTGCCAGCACCCCCTTAATGGGGCAAGGCTACACCTTC.

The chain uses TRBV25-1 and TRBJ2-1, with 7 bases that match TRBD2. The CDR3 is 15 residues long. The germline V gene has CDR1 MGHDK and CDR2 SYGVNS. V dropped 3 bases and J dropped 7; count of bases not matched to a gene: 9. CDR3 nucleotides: TGTGCCAGCAGTGATGACAGTACGGGGGGAAATGAGCAGTTCTTC. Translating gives CASSDDSTGGNEQFF.

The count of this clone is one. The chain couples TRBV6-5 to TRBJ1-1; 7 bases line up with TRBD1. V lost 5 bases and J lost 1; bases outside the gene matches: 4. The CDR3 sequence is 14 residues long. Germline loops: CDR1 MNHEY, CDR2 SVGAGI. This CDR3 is CASSRDRENTEAFF. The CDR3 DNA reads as TGTGCCAGCAGTAGGGACAGAGAGAACACTGAAGCTTTCTTT.

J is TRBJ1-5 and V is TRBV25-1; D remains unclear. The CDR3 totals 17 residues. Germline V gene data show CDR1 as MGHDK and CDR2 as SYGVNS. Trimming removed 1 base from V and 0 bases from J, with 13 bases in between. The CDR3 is CASSEWRERYSNQPQHF. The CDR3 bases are TGTGCCAGCAGTGAATGGAGAGAGCGTTATAGCAATCAGCCCCAGCATTTT.

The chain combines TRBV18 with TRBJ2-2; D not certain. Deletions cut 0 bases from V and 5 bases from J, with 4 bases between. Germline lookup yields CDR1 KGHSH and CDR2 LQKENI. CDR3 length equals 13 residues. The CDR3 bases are TGTGCCAGCTCACCACCCAATACCGGGGAGCTGTTTTTT. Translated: CASSPPNTGELFF.

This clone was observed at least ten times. As DNA, the CDR3 is TGTGCCAGCACCGTACAGGACTCCTACGAGCAGTACTTC. This sequence encodes CASTVQDSYEQYF. V and J are TRBV2 and TRBJ2-7; tentatively, D is TRBD1 (5 bases). This CDR3 has 13 residues. Trimming left V 7 bases short and J 0 bases short, with 10 bases between. Per germline, CDR1 SNHLY and CDR2 FYNNEI.

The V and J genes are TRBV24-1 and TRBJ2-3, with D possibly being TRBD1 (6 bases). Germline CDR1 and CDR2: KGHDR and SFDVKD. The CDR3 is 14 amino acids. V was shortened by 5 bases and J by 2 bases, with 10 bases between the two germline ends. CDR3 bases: TGTGCCACCAGTGTCCGGACAGCCACAGATACGCAGTATTTT. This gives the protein CATSVRTATDTQYF.

Here the CDR3 DNA reads TGTGCCAGCAGCCTCCGGACTAGCTCCAATGAGCAGTTCTTC. Translated: CASSLRTSSNEQFF. This chain connects TRBV7-2 to TRBJ2-1; 8 positions match TRBD2. CDR1 and CDR2 (germline): SGHTA, FQGNSA. This CDR3 is 14 amino acids long. V gave up 5 bases and J gave up 6 bases; unmatched junction bases: 6.

The CDR3 protein is CASSRAGGSLAGNTIYF. The CDR3 region has the DNA TGTGCCAGCAGCCGGGCAGGGGGATCCCTTGCTGGAAACACCATATATTTT. The gene calls are TRBV3-1 (or the pseudogene TRBV3-2) and TRBJ1-3; 7 bases match TRBD1. The germline V gene has CDR1 LGHDT and CDR2 YNNKEL (reference sequence). CDR3 length: 17 amino acids. Unmatched junction bases numbered 11, after V lost 4 bases and J lost 2 bases.

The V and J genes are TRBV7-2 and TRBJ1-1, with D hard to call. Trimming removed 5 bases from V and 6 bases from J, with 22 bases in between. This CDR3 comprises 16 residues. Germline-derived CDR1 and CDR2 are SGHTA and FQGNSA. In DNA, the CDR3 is TGTGCCAGCAGCCTCGAAACCACCTCTTCCCGAGCTGAAGCTTTCTTT. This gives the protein CASSLETTSSRAEAFF. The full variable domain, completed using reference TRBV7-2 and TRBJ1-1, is GAGVSQSPSNKVTEKGKDVELRCDPISGHTALYWYRQSLGQGLEFLIYFQGNSAPDKSGLPSDRFSAERTGGSVSTLTIQRTQQEDSAVYLCASSLETTSSRAEAFFGQGTRLTVV.

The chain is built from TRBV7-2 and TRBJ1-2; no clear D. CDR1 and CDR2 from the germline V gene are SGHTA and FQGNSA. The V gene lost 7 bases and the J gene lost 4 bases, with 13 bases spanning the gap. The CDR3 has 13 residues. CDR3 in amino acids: CASTPGIGYGYTF. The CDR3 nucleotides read TGTGCCAGCACCCCGGGGATAGGCTATGGCTACACCTTC.

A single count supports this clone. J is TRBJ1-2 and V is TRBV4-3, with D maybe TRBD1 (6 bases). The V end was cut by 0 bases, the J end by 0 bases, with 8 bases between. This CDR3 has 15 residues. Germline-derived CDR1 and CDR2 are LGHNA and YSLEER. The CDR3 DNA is TGCGCCAGCAGCCAAGAGCCAGGGGCTAACTATGGCTACACCTTC. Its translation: CASSQEPGANYGYTF.

Here the CDR3 DNA reads TGTGCCAGCAGAAACCTCCGTAATGTGGAGGGCCTTAATGAGCAGTTCTTC. Encoded protein: CASRNLRNVEGLNEQFF. The rearrangement joins TRBV7-9 to TRBJ2-1; the D gene is possibly TRBD2 (6 bases). The CDR3 is 17 amino acids. CDR1 is SEHNR and CDR2 is FQNEAQ in the germline V gene (reference sequence). The V gene lost 6 bases and the J gene lost 7 bases, with 25 bases spanning the gap.

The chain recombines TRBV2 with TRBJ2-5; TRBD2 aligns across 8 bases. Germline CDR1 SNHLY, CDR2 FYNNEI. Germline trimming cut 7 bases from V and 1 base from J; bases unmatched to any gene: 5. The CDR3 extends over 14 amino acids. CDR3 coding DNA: TGTGCCAGCACGTCGGGGGGGGGCCAAGAGACCCAGTACTTC. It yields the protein CASTSGGGQETQYF.

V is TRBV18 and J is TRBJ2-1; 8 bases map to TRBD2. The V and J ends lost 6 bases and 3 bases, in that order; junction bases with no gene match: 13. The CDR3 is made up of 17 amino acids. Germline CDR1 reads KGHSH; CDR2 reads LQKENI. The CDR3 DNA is TGTGCCAGCTCTCCGAGGGGGAGCGGGGGTCTCTACAATGAGCAGTTCTTC. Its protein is CASSPRGSGGLYNEQFF.

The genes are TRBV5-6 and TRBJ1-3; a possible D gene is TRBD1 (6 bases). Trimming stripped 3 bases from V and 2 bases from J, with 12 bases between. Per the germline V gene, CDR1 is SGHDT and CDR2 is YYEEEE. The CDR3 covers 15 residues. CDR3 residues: CASSWGGGPGNTIYF. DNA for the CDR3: TGTGCCAGCAGCTGGGGAGGGGGTCCTGGAAACACCATATATTTT.

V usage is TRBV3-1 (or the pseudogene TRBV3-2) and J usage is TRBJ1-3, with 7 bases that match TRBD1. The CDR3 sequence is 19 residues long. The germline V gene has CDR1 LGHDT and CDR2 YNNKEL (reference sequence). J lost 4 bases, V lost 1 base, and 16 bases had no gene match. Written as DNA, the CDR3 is TGTGCCAGCAGCCAAGTGTTTTCCTTGGCAGGGACAGACGGAAACACCATATATTTT. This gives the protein CASSQVFSLAGTDGNTIYF.

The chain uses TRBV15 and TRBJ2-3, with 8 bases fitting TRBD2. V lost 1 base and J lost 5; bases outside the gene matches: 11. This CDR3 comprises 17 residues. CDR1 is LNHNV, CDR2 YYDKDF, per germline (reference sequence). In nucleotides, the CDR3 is TGTGCCACCAGCAGAGGAACGGGGGCGGGAGGCGAAGATACGCAGTATTTT. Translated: CATSRGTGAGGEDTQYF. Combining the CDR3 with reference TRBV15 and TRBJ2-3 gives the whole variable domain DAMVIQNPRYQVTQFGKPVTLSCSQTLNHNVMYWYQQKSSQAPKLLFHYYDKDFNNEADTPDNFQSRRPNTSFCFLDIRSPGLGDTAMYLCATSRGTGAGGEDTQYFGPGTRLTVL.

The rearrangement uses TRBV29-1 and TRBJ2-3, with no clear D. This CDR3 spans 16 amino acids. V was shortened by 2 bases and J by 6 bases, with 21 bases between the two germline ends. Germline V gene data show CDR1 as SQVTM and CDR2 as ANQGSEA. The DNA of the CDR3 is TGCAGCGTTGAACAAGCAGGTTCCTCCCGATCGGATACGCAGTATTTT. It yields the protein CSVEQAGSSRSDTQYF.

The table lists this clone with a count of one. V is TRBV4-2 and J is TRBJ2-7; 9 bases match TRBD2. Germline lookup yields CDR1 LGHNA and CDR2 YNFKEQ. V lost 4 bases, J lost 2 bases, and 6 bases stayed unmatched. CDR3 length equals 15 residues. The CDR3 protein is CASSRPGLATYEQYF. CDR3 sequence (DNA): TGTGCCAGCAGCCGACCGGGACTAGCAACCTACGAGCAGTACTTC.

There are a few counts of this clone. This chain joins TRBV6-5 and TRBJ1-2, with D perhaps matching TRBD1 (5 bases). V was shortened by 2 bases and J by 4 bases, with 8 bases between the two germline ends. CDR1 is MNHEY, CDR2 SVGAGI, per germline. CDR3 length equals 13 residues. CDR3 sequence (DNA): TGTGCCAGCAGTTACGGGGACTTCTATGGCTACACCTTC. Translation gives CASSYGDFYGYTF.